The source of this TCR beta chain is a study of vaccination and CD4 T cells after COVID-19. Overall study: The post-COVID samples were taken a median about 15 weeks after diagnosis, anywhere from 35 to 161. Early (day 14) and late (days 161 to 241) post-vaccine samples came from a few convalescent patients.

MiXCR was run by TCRdb on the PCR reads, yielding one entry per CDR3 protein. The table lists 35,000 to 45,000 distinct CDR3 sequences, about 35% of them singletons. This sample's time point: late sampling 161 to 241 days after vaccination in a few convalescent patients. Sequenced here: CD4+ T cells from blood, sampled about 7 months after SARS-CoV-2 vaccination. The source of this sequence is a human donor who had recovered from COVID-19.

In DNA, the CDR3 is TGTGCCAGCAGTAATCCACCGGGACAGGGGGCCTACGAGCAGTACTTC. It is translated as CASSNPPGQGAYEQYF. V usage is TRBV2 and J usage is TRBJ2-7; 11 bases line up with TRBD1. CDR1 is SNHLY and CDR2 is FYNNEI in the germline V gene. CDR3 length: 16 residues. With V trimmed by 5 bases and J by 2 bases, 8 bases remained unmatched. Full variable domain (remainder filled in from reference TRBV2 and TRBJ2-7): EPEVTQTPSHQVTQMGQEVILRCVPISNHLYFYWYRQILGQKVEFLVSFYNNEISEKSEIFDDQFSVERPDGSNFTLKIRSTKLEDSAMYFCASSNPPGQGAYEQYFGPGTRLTVT.